The T cell receptor beta chain under discussion was sequenced for a study of T cell responses to AZD1222 COVID-19 vaccine. Study results and caveats: Samples come after the peak T cell response, not at day 14.

Of note for this clone: Its antigen remains unidentified.

Some clones are missing from TCRdb's copy, which holds only in-frame ones; the method was immunoSEQ multiplex PCR. There are more than 120,000 clones in the sample; roughly 92% occur only once, and roughly 10% lies in the top ten. The sequences come from peripheral blood, collected 28 days after the second AZD1222 dose. The sequence was collected from an adult who received the AZD1222 COVID-19 vaccine.

Written as DNA, the CDR3 is TGTGCCTGGGAACTAAACACTGAAGCTTTCTTT. Translating gives CAWELNTEAFF. The chain is built from TRBV30 and TRBJ1-1; D is ambiguous. Germline CDR1 and CDR2: GTSNPN and SVGIG (reference sequence). This CDR3 has 11 residues. V lost 5 bases and J lost 2, with 6 bases in between.